This is a list of T cell receptor beta chains from one sample in a study of cytomegalovirus exposure and HLA in healthy donors. Some clones are missing from TCRdb's copy, which holds only in-frame ones; the method was immunoSEQ multiplex PCR. There are about 170,000 clones in the sample; roughly 80% occur only once, and 2.4% lies in the top ten. Source material: PBMCs. The origin of the receptors is a male donor in good health and CMV-seronegative. CDR3s include the opening cysteine and the closing phenylalanine or tryptophan. A D gene is named only where the DNA matches it firmly. Clone size is not always given. Where it is, it says once, few, many or a class for expanded clones.

V	J	D	size	CDR3	DNA
TRBV7-6	TRBJ1-1	TRBD1	.	CASSPGVDRADTEAFF	TGTGCCAGCAGCCCCGGGGTGGACAGGGCGGACACTGAAGCTTTCTTT
TRBV23-1	TRBJ2-5	.	.	CASSQYFGGDGETQYF	TGCGCCAGCAGTCAATATTTCGGGGGAGACGGAGAGACCCAGTACTTC
TRBV27	TRBJ2-7	.	.	CASSSTAPDEQYF	TGTGCCAGCAGTTCGACAGCACCAGACGAGCAGTACTTC
TRBV5-4	TRBJ2-5	TRBD2	.	CASSLSRTRVETQYF	TGTGCCAGCAGCTTGTCCCGGACTAGGGTTGAGACCCAGTACTTC
TRBV11-2	TRBJ2-1	.	.	CASSSTRGIRNERFF	TGTGCCAGCAGCTCGACTAGAGGGATAAGGAATGAGCGGTTCTTC
TRBV7-8	TRBJ1-2	TRBD1	.	CASSLGSTGTIYGYTF	TGTGCCAGCAGCTTAGGCTCGACAGGGACGATCTATGGCTACACCTTC
TRBV28	TRBJ1-5	.	once	CASSPYIPRQGRDQPQHF	TGTGCCAGCAGTCCATATATACCCCGGCAGGGGCGAGATCAGCCCCAGCATTTT
TRBV25-1	TRBJ1-3	TRBD1	.	CASSVGTDSGNTIYF	TGTGCCAGCAGCGTAGGGACAGACTCTGGAAACACCATATATTTT
TRBV19	TRBJ2-7	TRBD2	.	CASSIPGLAGVEQYF	TGTGCCAGTAGTATCCCGGGACTAGCGGGAGTCGAGCAGTACTTC
TRBV5-6	TRBJ1-2	TRBD1	.	CASSRLRDRADGYTF	TGTGCCAGCAGCCGCCTCCGGGACAGGGCGGATGGCTACACCTTC
TRBV4-1	TRBJ2-5	.	.	CASSQDPPDTLQETQYF	TGCGCCAGCAGCCAAGACCCCCCCGACACCCTCCAAGAGACCCAGTACTTC
TRBV5-1	TRBJ2-7	TRBD1	.	CASSATLGGQGAYEQYF	TGCGCCAGCAGCGCCACACTCGGGGGACAGGGGGCCTACGAGCAGTACTTC
TRBV15	TRBJ2-7	TRBD2	.	CATSKSLAGSSYEQYF	TGTGCCACCAGCAAGAGCTTAGCGGGAAGCTCCTACGAGCAGTACTTC
TRBV5-6	TRBJ1-4	.	.	CASSIRRTATNEKLFF	TGTGCCAGCAGCATCCGACGGACTGCAACTAATGAAAAACTGTTTTTT
TRBV28	TRBJ2-5	TRBD1	.	CASSTRKQGVETQYF	TGTGCCAGCAGTACCCGAAAACAGGGGGTTGAGACCCAGTACTTC
TRBV7-3	TRBJ2-3	TRBD2	.	CASSLSPGTIDTQYF	TGTGCCAGCAGCTTATCGCCCGGGACTATTGATACGCAGTATTTT
TRBV5-1	TRBJ2-2	TRBD1	once	CASSLQPRDRGSGELFF	TGCGCCAGCAGCCTCCAACCCCGGGACAGGGGTTCCGGGGAGCTGTTTTTT
TRBV7-9	TRBJ1-5	TRBD1	.	CASSLGGTGSQPQHF	TGTGCCAGCAGCTTAGGCGGGACAGGGAGTCAGCCCCAGCATTTT
TRBV9	TRBJ2-1	.	.	CASSVVRSGTGSGEQFF	TGTGCCAGCAGCGTAGTTCGTAGCGGGACAGGGTCAGGTGAGCAGTTCTTC
TRBV7-9	TRBJ2-7	.	.	CASSLAGRLANEQYF	TGTGCCAGCAGCTTAGCGGGCAGGCTAGCGAACGAGCAGTACTTC